The source of this T cell receptor beta chain is a study of blood T cell repertoires in COVID-19. Study background: COVID-19 samples collected from the United States, Italy and Spain covered acute and convalescent phases.

This clone was seen just once. The germline CDR1 and CDR2 sequences are SGHRS and YFSETQ. CDR3 length: 13 amino acids. Trimming stripped 5 bases from V and 5 bases from J, with 12 bases between. Data came from immunoSEQ multiplex PCR; TCRdb stores just in-frame clones and leaves some out. This table holds 150,000 to 200,000 clones, approximately 95% found once. The chain couples TRBV5-1 to TRBJ2-3; D is ambiguous. The receptor was derived from a woman aged 55-75 years with COVID-19, enrolled during active disease. Sequencing used peripheral blood. In DNA, the CDR3 is TGCGCCAGCAGTCAGGATCCCCGAGATACGCAGTATTTT. This encodes CASSQDPRDTQYF. Combining the CDR3 with reference TRBV5-1 and TRBJ2-3 gives the whole variable domain KAGVTQTPRYLIKTRGQQVTLSCSPISGHRSVSWYQQTPGQGLQFLFEYFSETQRNKGNFPGRFSGRQFSNSRSEMNVSTLELGDSALYLCASSQDPRDTQYFGPGTRLTVL.